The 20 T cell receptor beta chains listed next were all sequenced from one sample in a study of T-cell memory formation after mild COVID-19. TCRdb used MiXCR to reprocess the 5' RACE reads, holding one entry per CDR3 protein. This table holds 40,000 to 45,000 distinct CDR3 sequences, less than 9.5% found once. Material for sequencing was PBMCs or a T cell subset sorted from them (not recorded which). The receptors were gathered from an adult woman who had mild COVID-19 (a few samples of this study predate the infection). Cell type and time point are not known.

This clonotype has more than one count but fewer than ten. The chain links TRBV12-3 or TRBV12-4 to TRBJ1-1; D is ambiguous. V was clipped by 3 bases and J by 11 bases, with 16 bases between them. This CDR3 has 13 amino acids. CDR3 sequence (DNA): TGTGCCAGCAGTTTGGGTACCGGATGGATGGCTTTCTTT. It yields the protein CASSLGTGWMAFF.

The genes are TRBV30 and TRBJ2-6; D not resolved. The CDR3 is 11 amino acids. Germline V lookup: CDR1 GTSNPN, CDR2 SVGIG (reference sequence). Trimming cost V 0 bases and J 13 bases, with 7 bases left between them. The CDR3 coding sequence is TGTGCCTGGAGTGTAAATGAAGTCCTGACTTTC. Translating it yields CAWSVNEVLTF.

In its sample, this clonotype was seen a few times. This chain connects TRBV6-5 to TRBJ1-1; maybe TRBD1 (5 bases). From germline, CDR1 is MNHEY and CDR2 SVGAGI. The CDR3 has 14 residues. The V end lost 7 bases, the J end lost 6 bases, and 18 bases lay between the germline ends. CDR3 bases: TGTGCCAGCACCAAACGAGGAAGGGGAGCTGAAGCTTTCTTT. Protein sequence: CASTKRGRGAEAFF.

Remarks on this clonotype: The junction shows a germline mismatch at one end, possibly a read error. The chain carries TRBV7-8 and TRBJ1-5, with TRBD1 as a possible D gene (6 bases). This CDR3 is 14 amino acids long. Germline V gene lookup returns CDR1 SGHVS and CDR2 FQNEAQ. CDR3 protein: CASTLRGDFGPQHF. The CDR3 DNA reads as TGTGCCAGCACCTTAAGGGGGGATTTTGGGCCCCAGCATTTT.

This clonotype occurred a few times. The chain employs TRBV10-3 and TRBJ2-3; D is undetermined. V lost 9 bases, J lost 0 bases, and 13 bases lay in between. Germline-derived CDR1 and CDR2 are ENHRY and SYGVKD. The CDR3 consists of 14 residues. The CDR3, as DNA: TGTGCCATTGCGCAGCGAGATAGCACAGATACGCAGTATTTT. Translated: CAIAQRDSTDTQYF.

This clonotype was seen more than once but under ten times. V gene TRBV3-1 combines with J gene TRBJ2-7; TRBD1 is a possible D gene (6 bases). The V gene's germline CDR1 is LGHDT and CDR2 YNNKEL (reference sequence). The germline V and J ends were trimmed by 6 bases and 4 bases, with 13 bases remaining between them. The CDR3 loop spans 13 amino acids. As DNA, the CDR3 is TGTGCCAGCAGTCGCGGACAGAAATACGAGCAGTACTTC. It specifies CASSRGQKYEQYF.

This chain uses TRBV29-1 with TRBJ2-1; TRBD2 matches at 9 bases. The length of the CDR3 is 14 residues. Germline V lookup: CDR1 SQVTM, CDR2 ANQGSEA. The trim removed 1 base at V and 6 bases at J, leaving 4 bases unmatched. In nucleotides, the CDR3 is TGCAGCGTTGAAGGAGTGCGGGAGGGCAATGAGCAGTTCTTC. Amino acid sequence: CSVEGVREGNEQFF.

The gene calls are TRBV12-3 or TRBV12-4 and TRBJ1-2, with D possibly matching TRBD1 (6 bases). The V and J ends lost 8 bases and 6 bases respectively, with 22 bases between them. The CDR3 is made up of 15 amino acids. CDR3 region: CASPEDTGIADGYTF. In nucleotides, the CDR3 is TGTGCCAGCCCTGAGGACACAGGGATTGCGGATGGCTACACCTTC.

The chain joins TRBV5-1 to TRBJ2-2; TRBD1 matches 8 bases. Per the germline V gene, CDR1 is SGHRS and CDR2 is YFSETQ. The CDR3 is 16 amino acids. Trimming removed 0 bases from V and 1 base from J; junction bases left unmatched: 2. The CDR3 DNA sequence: TGCGCCAGCAGCTTGGCGGGGACAGGGAACACCGGGGAGCTGTTTTTT. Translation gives CASSLAGTGNTGELFF.

CDR3 residues: CASSLSSPGTGNTIYF. The CDR3 DNA is TGTGCCAGCAGTTTATCTTCGCCGGGAACGGGAAACACCATATATTTT. This chain joins TRBV12-3 or TRBV12-4 and TRBJ1-3; D unclear. V was pared by 2 bases and J by 4 bases, with 15 bases between. The CDR3 is made up of 16 amino acids.

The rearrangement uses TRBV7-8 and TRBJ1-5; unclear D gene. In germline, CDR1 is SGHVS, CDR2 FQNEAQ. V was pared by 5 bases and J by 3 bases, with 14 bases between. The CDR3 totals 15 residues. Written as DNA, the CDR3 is TGTGCCAGCAGCCGGATGGGGAGGGACAATCAGCCCCAGCATTTT. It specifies CASSRMGRDNQPQHF.

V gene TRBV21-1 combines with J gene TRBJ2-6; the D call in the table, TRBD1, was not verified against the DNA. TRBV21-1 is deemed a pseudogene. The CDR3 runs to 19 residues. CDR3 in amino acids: CASSKDKGDRDSGANVLTF. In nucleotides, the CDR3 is TGTGCCAGCAGCAAAGATAAAGGAGACAGGGATTCTGGGGCCAACGTCCTGACTTTC.

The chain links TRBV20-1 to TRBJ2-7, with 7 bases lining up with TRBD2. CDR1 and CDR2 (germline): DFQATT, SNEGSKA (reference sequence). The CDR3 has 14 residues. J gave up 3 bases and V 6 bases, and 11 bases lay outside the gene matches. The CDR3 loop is CSALDLAEIYEQYF. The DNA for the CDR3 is TGCAGTGCATTAGACCTAGCGGAGATCTACGAGCAGTACTTC.

CDR3 bases: TGTGCCAGCAGCGGGAGGACTGGAAACACCATATATTTT. It specifies CASSGRTGNTIYF. The chain employs TRBV27 and TRBJ1-3; D gene uncertain. The germline V and J ends were trimmed by 6 bases and 2 bases, with 8 bases remaining between them. The CDR3 contains 13 residues. From germline, CDR1 is MNHEY and CDR2 SMNVEV (reference sequence).

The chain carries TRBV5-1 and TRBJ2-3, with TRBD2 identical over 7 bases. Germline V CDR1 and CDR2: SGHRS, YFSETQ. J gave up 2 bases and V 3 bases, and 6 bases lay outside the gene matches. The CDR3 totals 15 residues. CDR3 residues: CASSSGTTYTDTQYF. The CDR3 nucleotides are TGCGCCAGCAGCTCCGGGACTACTTACACAGATACGCAGTATTTT.

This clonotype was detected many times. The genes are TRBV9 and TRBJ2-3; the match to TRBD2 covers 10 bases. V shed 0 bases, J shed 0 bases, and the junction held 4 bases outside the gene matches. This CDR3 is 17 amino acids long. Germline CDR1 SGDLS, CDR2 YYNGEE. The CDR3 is CASSVGAGGPSTDTQYF. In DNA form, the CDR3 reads TGTGCCAGCAGCGTAGGAGCGGGGGGGCCGAGCACAGATACGCAGTATTTT.

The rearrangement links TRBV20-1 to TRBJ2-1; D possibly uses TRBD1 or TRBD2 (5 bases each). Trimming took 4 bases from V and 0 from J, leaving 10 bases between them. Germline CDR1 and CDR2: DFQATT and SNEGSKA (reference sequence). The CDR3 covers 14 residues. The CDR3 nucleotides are TGCAGTGCTACTGAGGGGAGCTCCTACAATGAGCAGTTCTTC. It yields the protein CSATEGSSYNEQFF.

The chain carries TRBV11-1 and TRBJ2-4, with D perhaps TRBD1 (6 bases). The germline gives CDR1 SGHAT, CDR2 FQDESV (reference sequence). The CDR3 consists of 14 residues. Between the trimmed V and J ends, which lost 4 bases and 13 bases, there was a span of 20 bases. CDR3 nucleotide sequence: TGTGCCAGCAGCTCGAGAGCCTACAGGGATGTACAGTACTTC. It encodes CASSSRAYRDVQYF.

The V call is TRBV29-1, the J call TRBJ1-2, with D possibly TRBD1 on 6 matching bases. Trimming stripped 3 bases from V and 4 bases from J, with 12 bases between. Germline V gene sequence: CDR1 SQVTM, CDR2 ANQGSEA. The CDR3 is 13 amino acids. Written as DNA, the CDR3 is TGCAGCGTTGAGGTCGGGGGCAGCTATGGCTACACCTTC. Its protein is CSVEVGGSYGYTF. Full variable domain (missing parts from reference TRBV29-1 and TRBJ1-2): SAVISQKPSRDICQRGTSLTIQCQVDSQVTMMFWYRQQPGQSLTLIATANQGSEATYESGFVIDKFPISRPNLTFSTLTVSNMSPEDSSIYLCSVEVGGSYGYTFGSGTRLTVV.

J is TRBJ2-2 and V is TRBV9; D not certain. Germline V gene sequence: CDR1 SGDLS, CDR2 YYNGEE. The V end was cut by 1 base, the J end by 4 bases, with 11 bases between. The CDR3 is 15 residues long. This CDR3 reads CASSVSTASTGELFF. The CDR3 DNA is TGTGCCAGCAGCGTATCAACAGCGAGCACCGGGGAGCTGTTTTTT.